This T cell receptor beta chain was captured in a study of blood T cell repertoires in COVID-19. From germline, CDR1 is GTSNPN and CDR2 SVGIG (reference sequence). CDR3 length equals 14 residues. The germline V and J ends were trimmed by 0 bases and 1 base, with 9 bases remaining between them. This clone was counted once. TCRdb's table, derived via immunoSEQ multiplex PCR, lists solely in-frame clones and lacks some. The table lists about 430,000 clones, approximately 90% of them singletons. Input material: PBMCs or T cells enriched from blood (not recorded which). The chain links TRBV30 to TRBJ1-1; D gene unclear. The TCR originated in a woman aged 18-29 years who had been exposed to COVID-19. This CDR3 is CAWSVLGANTEAFF. In DNA, the CDR3 is TGTGCCTGGAGTGTACTGGGAGCGAACACTGAAGCTTTCTTT.